This T cell receptor (beta chain) comes out of a study of regulatory T cells in long-lasting Graves disease. Researchers made TCR beta libraries by using iRepertoire HTBI primers and running Arm-PCR on CDR3 regions. TCRdb processed the multiplex PCR reads anew with MiXCR; each CDR3 protein has one entry. The data show roughly 400,000 distinct CDR3 sequences, 15% seen once. In its sample, this clonotype was seen a few times. The CDR3 length is 16 residues. The germline V gene encodes CDR1 MNHEY and CDR2 SVGEGT. Trimming left V 0 bases short and J 6 bases short, with 15 bases between. Time point here: newly diagnosed GD, antithyroid drugs for less than 3 months. PBMC-extracted RNA yielded the TCR library. These data are also associated with another study on T cells in Graves' hyperthyroidism and ophthalmopathy.

This clonotype originated in a woman between 40 and 50 years old with Graves disease. Sequencing was performed on peripheral blood mononuclear cells (PBMCs), taken at new diagnosis, from a patient treated with antithyroid drugs. The rearrangement links TRBV6-2 or TRBV6-3 to TRBJ2-1, with unresolved D. CDR3 amino acids: CASSYSSRTVSNEQFF. For the CDR3, the DNA is TGTGCCAGCAGTTACTCTTCCAGGACGGTGTCCAATGAGCAGTTCTTC.